This TCR beta chain was sequenced for a study of regulatory T cells in long-lasting Graves disease. Study in general: Prior antithyroid drug treatment in newly diagnosed Graves' patients lasted under 3 months.

The ends were cut back, 0 bases at V and 6 bases at J, with 15 bases in the middle. The CDR3 has 17 residues. CDR1 and CDR2 (germline): MNHEY, SVGEGT. This clonotype appeared a few times. Sample time point: newly diagnosed GD, antithyroid drugs for less than 3 months. RNA isolated from PBMCs was used to make the TCR library. The TCR beta library used iRepertoire HTBI primers with Arm-PCR amplification of CDR3. In the original processing: Among the samples, approximately 60 TRBV and 14 to 15 TRBJ segments were identified. TCRdb independently ran MiXCR on the multiplex PCR reads; one entry per CDR3 protein. TCRdb, not the authors, supplied the V and J calls. The table has about 360,000 distinct CDR3 sequences, under 20% seen once. The sample also formed part of further work on T cells in Graves' hyperthyroidism and ophthalmopathy. That paper states: In simple terms, a model built on 13 V-J features told ophthalmopathy apart from stable hyperthyroidism.

The V and J genes are TRBV6-2 or TRBV6-3 and TRBJ1-6; perhaps TRBD1 as D (6 bases). This specimen was peripheral blood mononuclear cells (PBMCs), taken at new diagnosis, from a patient treated with antithyroid drugs. This clonotype was obtained from a woman aged 18-29 years with Graves disease. The CDR3 is CASSYSMDSRFNSPLHF. The CDR3 DNA reads TGTGCCAGCAGTTACTCGATGGACAGTAGATTTAATTCACCCCTCCACTTT.